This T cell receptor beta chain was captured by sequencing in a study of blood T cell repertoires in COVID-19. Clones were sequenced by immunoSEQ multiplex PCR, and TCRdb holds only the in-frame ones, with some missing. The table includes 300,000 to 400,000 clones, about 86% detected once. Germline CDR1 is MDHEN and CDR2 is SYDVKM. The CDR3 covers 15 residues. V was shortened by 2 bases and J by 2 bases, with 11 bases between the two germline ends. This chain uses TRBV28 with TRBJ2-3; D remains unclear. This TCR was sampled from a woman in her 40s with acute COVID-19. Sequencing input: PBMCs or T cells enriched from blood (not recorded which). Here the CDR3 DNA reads TGTGCCAGCAGTTTACGATTAGCCCACACAGATACGCAGTATTTT. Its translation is CASSLRLAHTDTQYF.